The present T cell receptor beta chain was sequenced within a study of response to subunit inactivated influenza vaccine. TCRdb re-analysed the RT-PCR reads in MiXCR, keeping a single row per CDR3 protein. The table shows under 800,000 distinct CDR3 sequences, with about 15% occurring only once. CDR1 is LGHNA, CDR2 YNFKEQ, per germline. The germline V and J ends were trimmed by 1 base and 5 bases, with 6 bases remaining between them. The CDR3 loop spans 12 amino acids. The chain combines TRBV4-2 with TRBJ2-7, with D unresolved. Here the sequenced sample was PBMCs from blood, taken roughly 2 weeks before vaccination. The receptor was isolated from a man aged 50 to 60 who received an inactivated influenza vaccine. The CDR3 sequence is CASSQVAHEQYF. The CDR3 coding sequence is TGTGCCAGCAGCCAAGTCGCCCACGAGCAGTACTTC.